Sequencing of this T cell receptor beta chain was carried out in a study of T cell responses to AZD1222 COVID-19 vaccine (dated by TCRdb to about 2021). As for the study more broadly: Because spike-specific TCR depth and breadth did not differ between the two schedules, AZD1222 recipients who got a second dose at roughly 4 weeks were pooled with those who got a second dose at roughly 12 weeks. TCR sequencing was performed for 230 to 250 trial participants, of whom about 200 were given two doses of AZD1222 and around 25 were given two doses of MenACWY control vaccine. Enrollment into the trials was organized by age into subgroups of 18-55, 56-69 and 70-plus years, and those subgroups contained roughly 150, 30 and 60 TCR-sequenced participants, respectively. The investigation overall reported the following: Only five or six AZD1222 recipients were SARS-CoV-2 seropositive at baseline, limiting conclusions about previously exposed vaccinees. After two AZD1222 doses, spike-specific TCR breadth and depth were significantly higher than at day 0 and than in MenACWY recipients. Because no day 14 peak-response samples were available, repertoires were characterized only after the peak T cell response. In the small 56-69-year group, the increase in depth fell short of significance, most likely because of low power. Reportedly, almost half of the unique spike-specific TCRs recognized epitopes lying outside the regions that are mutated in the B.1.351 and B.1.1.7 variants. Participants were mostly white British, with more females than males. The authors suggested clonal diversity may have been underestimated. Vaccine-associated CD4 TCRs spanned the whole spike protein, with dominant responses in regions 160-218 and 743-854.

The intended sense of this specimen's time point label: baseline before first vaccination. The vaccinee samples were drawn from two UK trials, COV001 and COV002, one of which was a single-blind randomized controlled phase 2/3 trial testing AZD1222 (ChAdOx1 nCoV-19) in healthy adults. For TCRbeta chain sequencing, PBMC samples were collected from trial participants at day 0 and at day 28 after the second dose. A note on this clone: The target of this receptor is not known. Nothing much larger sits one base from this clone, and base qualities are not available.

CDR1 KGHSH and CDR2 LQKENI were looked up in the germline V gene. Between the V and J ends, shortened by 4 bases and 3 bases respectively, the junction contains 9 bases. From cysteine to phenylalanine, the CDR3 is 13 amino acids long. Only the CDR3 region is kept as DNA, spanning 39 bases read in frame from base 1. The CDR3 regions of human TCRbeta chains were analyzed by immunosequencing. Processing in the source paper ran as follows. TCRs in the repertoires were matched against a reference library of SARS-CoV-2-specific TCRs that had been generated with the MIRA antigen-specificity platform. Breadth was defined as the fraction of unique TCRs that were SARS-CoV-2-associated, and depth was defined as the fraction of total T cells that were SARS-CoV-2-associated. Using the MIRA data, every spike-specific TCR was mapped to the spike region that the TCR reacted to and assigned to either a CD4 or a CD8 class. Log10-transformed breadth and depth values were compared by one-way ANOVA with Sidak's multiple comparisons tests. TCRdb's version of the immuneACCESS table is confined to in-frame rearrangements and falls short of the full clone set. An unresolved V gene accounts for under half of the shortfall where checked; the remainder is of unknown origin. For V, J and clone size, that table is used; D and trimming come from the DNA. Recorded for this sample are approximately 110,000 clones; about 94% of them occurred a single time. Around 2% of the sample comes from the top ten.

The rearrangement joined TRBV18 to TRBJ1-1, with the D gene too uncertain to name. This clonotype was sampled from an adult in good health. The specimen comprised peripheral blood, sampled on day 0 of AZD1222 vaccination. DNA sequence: TGTGCCAGCTCACAAGACGGGTACACTGAAGCTTTCTTT. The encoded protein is CASSQDGYTEAFF. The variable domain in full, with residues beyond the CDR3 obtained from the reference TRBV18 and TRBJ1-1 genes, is NAGVMQNPRHLVRRRGQEARLRCSPMKGHSHVYWYRQLPEEGLKFMVYLQKENIIDESGMPKERFSAEFPKEGPSILRIQQVVRGDSAAYFCASSQDGYTEAFFGQGTRLTVV.